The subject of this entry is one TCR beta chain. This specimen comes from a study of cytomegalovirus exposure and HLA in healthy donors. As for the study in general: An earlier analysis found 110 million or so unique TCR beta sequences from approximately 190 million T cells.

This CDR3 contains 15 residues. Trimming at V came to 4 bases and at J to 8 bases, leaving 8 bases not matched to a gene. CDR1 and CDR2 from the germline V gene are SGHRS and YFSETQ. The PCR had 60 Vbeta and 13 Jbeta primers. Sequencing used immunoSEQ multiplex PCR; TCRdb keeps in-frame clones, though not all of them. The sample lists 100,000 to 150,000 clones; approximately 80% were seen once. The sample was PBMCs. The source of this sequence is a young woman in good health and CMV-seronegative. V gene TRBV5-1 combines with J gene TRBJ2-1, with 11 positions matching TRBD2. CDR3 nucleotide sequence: TGCGCCAGCAGCGGGACTAGCGGAGTGGGCCATGAGCAGTTCTTC. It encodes CASSGTSGVGHEQFF.